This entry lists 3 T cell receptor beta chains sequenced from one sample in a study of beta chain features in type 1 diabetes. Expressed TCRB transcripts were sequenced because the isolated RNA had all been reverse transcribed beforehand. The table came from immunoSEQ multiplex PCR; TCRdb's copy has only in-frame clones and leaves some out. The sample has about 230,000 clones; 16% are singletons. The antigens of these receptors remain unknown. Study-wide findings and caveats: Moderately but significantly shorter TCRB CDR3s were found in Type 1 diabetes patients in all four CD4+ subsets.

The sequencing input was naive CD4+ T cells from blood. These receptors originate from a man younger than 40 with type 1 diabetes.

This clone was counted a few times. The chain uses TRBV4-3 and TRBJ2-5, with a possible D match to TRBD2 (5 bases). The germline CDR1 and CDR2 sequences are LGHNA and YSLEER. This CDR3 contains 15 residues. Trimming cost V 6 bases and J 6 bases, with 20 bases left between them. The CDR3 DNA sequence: TGCGCCAGCAGTAAACTAGTCGGCAGCGAAAAGACCCAGTACTTC. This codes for CASSKLVGSEKTQYF.

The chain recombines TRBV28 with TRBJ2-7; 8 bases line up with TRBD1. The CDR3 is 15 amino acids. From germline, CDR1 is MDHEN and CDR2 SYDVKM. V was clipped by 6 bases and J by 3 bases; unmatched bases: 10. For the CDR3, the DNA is TGTGCCAGCAGCCTCCGCCAGGGGGCCAACTACGAGCAGTACTTC. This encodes CASSLRQGANYEQYF.

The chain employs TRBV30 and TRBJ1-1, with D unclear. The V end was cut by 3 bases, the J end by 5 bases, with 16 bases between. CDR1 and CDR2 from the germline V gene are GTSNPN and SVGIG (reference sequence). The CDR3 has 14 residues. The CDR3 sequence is CAWSEMGVRTEAFF. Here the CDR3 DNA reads TGTGCCTGGAGCGAGATGGGAGTTAGGACTGAAGCTTTCTTT.